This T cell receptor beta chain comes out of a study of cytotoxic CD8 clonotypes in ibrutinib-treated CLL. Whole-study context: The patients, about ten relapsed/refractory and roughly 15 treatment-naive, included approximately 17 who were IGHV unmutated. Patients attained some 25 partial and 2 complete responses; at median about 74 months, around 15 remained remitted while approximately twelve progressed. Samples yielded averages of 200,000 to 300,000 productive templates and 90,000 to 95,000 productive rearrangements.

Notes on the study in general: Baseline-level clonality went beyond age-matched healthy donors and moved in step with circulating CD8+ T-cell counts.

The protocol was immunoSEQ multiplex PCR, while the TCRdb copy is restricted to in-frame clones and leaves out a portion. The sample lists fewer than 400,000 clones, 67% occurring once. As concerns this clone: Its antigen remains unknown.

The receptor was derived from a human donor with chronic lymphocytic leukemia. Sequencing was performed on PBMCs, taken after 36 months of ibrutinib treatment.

CDR3 nucleotides: TGCGCCAGCAGCTTGGTAAACGGGGCCTACGAGCAGTACTTC. Translated: CASSLVNGAYEQYF. The chain employs TRBV5-1 and TRBJ2-7, with TRBD2 as a possible D gene (5 bases). The V gene's germline CDR1 is SGHRS and CDR2 YFSETQ. This CDR3 contains 14 residues. Trimming stripped 0 bases from V and 2 bases from J, with 9 bases between.